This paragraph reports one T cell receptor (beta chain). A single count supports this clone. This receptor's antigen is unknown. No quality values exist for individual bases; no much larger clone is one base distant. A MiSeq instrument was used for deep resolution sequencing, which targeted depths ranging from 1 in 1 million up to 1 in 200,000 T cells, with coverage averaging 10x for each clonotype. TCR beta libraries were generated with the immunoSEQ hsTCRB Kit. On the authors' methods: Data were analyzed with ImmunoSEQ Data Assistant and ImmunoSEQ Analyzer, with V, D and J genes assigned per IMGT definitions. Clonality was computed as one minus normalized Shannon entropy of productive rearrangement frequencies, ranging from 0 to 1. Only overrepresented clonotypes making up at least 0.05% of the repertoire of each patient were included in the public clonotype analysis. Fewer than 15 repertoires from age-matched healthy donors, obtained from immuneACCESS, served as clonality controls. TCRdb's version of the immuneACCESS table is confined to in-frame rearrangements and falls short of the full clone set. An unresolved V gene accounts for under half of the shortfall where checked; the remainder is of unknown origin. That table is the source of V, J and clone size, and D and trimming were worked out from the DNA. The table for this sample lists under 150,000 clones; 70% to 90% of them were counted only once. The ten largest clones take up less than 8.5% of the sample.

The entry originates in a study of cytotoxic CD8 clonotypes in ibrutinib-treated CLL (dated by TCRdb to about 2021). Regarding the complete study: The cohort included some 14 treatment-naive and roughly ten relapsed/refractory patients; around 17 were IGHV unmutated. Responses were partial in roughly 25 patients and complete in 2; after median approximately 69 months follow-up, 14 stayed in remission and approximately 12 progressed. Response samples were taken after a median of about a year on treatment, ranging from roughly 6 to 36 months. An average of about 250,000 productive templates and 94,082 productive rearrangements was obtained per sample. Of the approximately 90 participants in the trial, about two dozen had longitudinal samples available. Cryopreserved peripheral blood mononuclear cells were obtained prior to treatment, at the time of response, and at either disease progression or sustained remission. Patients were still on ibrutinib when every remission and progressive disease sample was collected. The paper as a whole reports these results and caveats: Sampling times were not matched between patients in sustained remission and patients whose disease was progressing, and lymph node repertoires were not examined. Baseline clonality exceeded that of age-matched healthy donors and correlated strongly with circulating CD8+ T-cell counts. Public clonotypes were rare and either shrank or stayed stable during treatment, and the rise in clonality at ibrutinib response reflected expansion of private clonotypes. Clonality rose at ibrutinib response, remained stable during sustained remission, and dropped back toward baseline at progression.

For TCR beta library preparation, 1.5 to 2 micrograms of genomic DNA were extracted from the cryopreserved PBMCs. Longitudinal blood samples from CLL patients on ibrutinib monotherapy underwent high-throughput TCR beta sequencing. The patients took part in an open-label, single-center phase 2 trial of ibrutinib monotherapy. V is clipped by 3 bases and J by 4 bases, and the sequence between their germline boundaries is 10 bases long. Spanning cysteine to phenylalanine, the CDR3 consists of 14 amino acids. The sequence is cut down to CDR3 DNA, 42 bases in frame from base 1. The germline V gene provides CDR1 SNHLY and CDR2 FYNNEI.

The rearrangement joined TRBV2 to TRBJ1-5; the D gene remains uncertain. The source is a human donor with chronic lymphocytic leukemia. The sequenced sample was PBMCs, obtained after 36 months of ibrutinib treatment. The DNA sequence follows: TGTGCCAGCAGTGATGTGGCAGCTAATCAGCCCCAGCATTTT. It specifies CASSDVAANQPQHF. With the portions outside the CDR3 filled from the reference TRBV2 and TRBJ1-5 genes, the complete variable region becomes EPEVTQTPSHQVTQMGQEVILRCVPISNHLYFYWYRQILGQKVEFLVSFYNNEISEKSEIFDDQFSVERPDGSNFTLKIRSTKLEDSAMYFCASSDVAANQPQHFGDGTRLSIL.